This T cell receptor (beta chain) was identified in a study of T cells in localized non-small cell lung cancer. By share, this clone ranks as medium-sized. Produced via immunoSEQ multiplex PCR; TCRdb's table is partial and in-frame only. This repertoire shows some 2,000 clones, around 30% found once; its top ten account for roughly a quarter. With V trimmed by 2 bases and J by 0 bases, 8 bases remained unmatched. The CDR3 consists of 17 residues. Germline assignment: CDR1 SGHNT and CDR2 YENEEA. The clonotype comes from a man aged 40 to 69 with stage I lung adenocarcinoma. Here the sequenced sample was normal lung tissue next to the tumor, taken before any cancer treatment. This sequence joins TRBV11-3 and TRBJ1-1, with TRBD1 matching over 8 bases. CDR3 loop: CASSLFQGAFMNTEAFF. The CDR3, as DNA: TGTGCCAGCAGCTTATTTCAGGGGGCGTTTATGAACACTGAAGCTTTCTTT.